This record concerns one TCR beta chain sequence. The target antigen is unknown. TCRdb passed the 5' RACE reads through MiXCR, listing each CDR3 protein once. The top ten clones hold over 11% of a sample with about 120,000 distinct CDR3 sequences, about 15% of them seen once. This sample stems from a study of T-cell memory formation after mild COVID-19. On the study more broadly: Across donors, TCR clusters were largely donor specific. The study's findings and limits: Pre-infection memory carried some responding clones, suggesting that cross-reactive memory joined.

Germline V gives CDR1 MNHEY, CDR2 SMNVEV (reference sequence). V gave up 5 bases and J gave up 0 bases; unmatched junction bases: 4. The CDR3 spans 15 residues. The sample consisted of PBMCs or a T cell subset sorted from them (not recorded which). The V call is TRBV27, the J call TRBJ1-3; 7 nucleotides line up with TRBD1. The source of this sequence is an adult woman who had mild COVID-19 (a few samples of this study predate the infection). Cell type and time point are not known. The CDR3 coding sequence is TGTGCCAGCAGTCTTACAGGGGTCTCTGGAAACACCATATATTTT. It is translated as CASSLTGVSGNTIYF.